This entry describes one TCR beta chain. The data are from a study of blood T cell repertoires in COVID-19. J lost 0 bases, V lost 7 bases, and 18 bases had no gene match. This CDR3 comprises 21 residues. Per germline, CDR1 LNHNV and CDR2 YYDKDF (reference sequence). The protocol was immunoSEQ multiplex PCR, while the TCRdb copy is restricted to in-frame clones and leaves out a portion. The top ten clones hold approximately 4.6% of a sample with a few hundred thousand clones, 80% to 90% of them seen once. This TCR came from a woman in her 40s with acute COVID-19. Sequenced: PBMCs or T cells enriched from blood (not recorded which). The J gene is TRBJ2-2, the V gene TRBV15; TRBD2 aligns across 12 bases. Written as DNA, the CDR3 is TGTGCCACCACCTCAGACCGGGGGCGACTAGCGGGGGCGACGAACACCGGGGAGCTGTTTTTT. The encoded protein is CATTSDRGRLAGATNTGELFF.